Listed here are 2 T cell receptor beta chains from one sample, sequenced in a study of blood T cell repertoires in COVID-19. This table comes from immunoSEQ multiplex PCR, and its TCRdb copy is limited to in-frame clones, with some not included. Of hundreds of thousands of clones in the sample, 80% to 90% were seen once. Material for sequencing was PBMCs or T cells enriched from blood (not recorded which). Receptors were obtained from a woman aged 40 to 50 who had been exposed to COVID-19.

The chain recombines TRBV7-9 with TRBJ1-4, with 7 bases that match TRBD1. Germline V lookup: CDR1 SEHNR, CDR2 FQNEAQ (reference sequence). The CDR3 length is 15 residues. V dropped 1 base and J dropped 8; count of bases not matched to a gene: 7. The CDR3 loop is CASSLGAGGKEKLFF. The CDR3 bases are TGTGCCAGCAGCTTAGGCGCAGGGGGAAAGGAAAAACTGTTTTTT. Full variable domain (missing parts from reference TRBV7-9 and TRBJ1-4): DTGVSQNPRHKITKRGQNVTFRCDPISEHNRLYWYRQTLGQGPEFLTYFQNEAQLEKSRLLSDRFSAERPKGSFSTLEIQRTEQGDSAMYLCASSLGAGGKEKLFFGSGTQLSVL.

V usage is TRBV2 and J usage is TRBJ1-6; 8 bases are shared with TRBD1. V gave up 7 bases and J gave up 7 bases; unmatched junction bases: 9. The CDR3 contains 15 residues. Germline lookup yields CDR1 SNHLY and CDR2 FYNNEI. CDR3 sequence reads: CASKQGGRVNSPLHF. The DNA for the CDR3 is TGTGCCAGCAAACAGGGGGGAAGGGTAAATTCACCCCTCCACTTT.